This entry concerns a single TCR beta chain. What it recognizes is unknown. These data are taken from a study of CD8+ T cells in alopecia areata. Points from the study as a whole: Sequence data from scalp samples additionally include resident alphabeta T cells of normal skin.

Trimming stripped 6 bases from V and 5 bases from J, with 17 bases between. The CDR3 length is 14 residues. CDR1 MGHRA and CDR2 YSYEKL come from the germline V gene. RNA was extracted and reverse transcribed into cDNA as the sequencing template. Libraries were prepared by immunoSEQ multiplex PCR; TCRdb keeps only in-frame clonotypes and omits some of them. The table shows 61,000 or so clones, with about 96% occurring only once. The sequences come from CD8+ T cells sorted from blood, collected at week 0. The V gene is TRBV4-1, the J gene TRBJ2-7; tentatively, D is TRBD2 (6 bases). The receptor was isolated from a human donor with alopecia areata. The CDR3 here is CASSEAGSFDEQYF. The CDR3, as DNA: TGCGCCAGCAGTGAGGCGGGGTCGTTCGACGAGCAGTACTTC.